The 8 T cell receptor beta chains presented below share a single source sample, sequenced in a study of vaccination effects on CD4 cells after COVID-19. TCRdb keeps only in-frame clones here, not all; method: immunoSEQ multiplex PCR. Counted here are about 31,000 clones, roughly two thirds occurring once; the ten biggest clones make up around 27%. With the ViraFEST assay, the study expanded antigen-specific CD4+ T cells using viral peptide pools, then sequenced them. Culture lasted about ten days before CD4+ T cell isolation. Their specific antigens are unknown. Here the sequenced sample was CD4+ T cells from PBMCs cultured with HCoV-229E spike peptides, taken before COVID-19 vaccination. The receptors shown here come from a human donor who received a COVID-19 vaccine.

The chain recombines TRBV2 with TRBJ2-3; TRBD2 aligns across 8 bases. The V gene's germline CDR1 is SNHLY and CDR2 FYNNEI. Germline trimming cut 6 bases from V and 1 base from J; bases unmatched to any gene: 9. This CDR3 has 16 amino acids. The CDR3 spells CASRQTAGAGTDTQYF. The CDR3 region has the DNA TGTGCCAGCAGGCAAACAGCGGGAGCTGGCACAGATACGCAGTATTTT.

This clone was observed once. The V gene is TRBV10-3, the J gene TRBJ2-5; tentatively, D is TRBD2 (5 bases). Trimming cost V 0 bases and J 4 bases, with 6 bases left between them. Germline V lookup: CDR1 ENHRY, CDR2 SYGVKD. The CDR3 totals 13 residues. DNA of the CDR3: TGTGCCATCAGTGAGTCGGGAGTAGAGACCCAGTACTTC. Its translation is CAISESGVETQYF.

The chain carries TRBV9 and TRBJ2-7, with TRBD1 identical over 10 bases. The trim removed 0 bases at V and 3 bases at J, leaving 0 bases unmatched. Germline values: CDR1 SGDLS, CDR2 YYNGEE. The CDR3 extends over 14 amino acids. The CDR3 loop reads CASSVGDRGYEQYF. The CDR3 coding sequence is TGTGCCAGCAGCGTAGGGGACAGGGGCTACGAGCAGTACTTC.

The V and J genes are TRBV19 and TRBJ1-2; TRBD1 matches at 8 bases. V shed 4 bases, J shed 2 bases, and the junction held 9 bases outside the gene matches. The CDR3 spans 16 residues. Germline CDR1 and CDR2: LNHDA and SQIVND (reference sequence). The CDR3 nucleotides are TGTGCCAGTAGTACACTTTCGGGACAGGTCAACTATGGCTACACCTTC. Translation gives CASSTLSGQVNYGYTF. The entire variable domain, with the rest obtained from reference TRBV19 and TRBJ1-2, is as follows: DGGITQSPKYLFRKEGQNVTLSCEQNLNHDAMYWYRQDPGQGLRLIYYSQIVNDFQKGDIAEGYSVSREKKESFPLTVTSAQKNPTAFYLCASSTLSGQVNYGYTFGSGTRLTVV.

Only one count was recorded for this clone. The rearrangement uses TRBV25-1 and TRBJ2-5, with a weak D call TRBD2 (7 bases). The CDR3 has 13 residues. Germline assignment: CDR1 MGHDK and CDR2 SYGVNS. Trimming removed 6 bases from V and 4 bases from J, with 12 bases in between. CDR3 nucleotides: TGTGCCAGCAGAACGGGGGGCGGAGAGACCCAGTACTTC. Encoded protein: CASRTGGGETQYF.

This clone was seen a handful of times. This rearrangement joins TRBV2 to TRBJ1-6; no definite D call. The CDR3 is made up of 12 amino acids. Germline loops: CDR1 SNHLY, CDR2 FYNNEI. V was cut by 5 bases and J by 14 bases, with 13 bases left in between. CDR3 in DNA: TGTGCCAGCAGTTGGGCCCGAGGGACCCTCCACTTT. Encoded protein: CASSWARGTLHF.

V and J are TRBV3-1 (or the pseudogene TRBV3-2) and TRBJ1-2; 9 bases agree with TRBD1. Per the germline V gene, CDR1 is LGHDT and CDR2 is YNNKEL (reference sequence). V gave up 4 bases and J gave up 4 bases; unmatched junction bases: 4. This CDR3 has 14 amino acids. The CDR3 loop is CASSLDRGAYGYTF. CDR3 in DNA: TGTGCCAGCAGCCTTGACAGGGGGGCCTATGGCTACACCTTC.

This clone was detected only a few times. The DNA of the CDR3 is TGTGCCAGTCATAGCGGGGTCTGGAACACCGGGGAGCTGTTTTTT. Amino acids: CASHSGVWNTGELFF. The chain combines TRBV6-6 with TRBJ2-2; 8 bases agree with TRBD2. This CDR3 contains 15 residues. Per the germline V gene, CDR1 is MNHNY and CDR2 is SVGAGI (reference sequence). After removal of 9 bases from V and 1 base from J, the junction contained 7 bases not matched to a gene.